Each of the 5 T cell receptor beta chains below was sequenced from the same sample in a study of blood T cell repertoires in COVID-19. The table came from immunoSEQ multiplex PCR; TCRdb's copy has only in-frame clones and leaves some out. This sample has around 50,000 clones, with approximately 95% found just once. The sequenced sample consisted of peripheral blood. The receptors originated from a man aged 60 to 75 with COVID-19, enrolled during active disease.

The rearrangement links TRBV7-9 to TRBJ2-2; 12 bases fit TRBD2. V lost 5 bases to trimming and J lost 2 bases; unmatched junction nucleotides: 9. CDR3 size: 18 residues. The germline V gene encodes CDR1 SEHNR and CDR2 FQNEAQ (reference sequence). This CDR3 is CASSARLAGARNTGELFF. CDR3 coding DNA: TGTGCCAGCAGCGCCCGACTAGCGGGAGCCCGCAACACCGGGGAGCTGTTTTTT.

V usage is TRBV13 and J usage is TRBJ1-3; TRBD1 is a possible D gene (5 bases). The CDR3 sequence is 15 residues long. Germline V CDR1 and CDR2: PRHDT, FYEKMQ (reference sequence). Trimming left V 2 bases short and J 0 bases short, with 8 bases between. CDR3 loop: CASSLQGISGNTIYF. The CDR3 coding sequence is TGTGCCAGCAGCTTACAGGGTATCTCTGGAAACACCATATATTTT. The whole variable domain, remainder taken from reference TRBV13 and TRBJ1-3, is AAGVIQSPRHLIKEKRETATLKCYPIPRHDTVYWYQQGPGQDPQFLISFYEKMQSDKGSIPDRFSAQQFSDYHSELNMSSLELGDSALYFCASSLQGISGNTIYFGEGSWLTVV.

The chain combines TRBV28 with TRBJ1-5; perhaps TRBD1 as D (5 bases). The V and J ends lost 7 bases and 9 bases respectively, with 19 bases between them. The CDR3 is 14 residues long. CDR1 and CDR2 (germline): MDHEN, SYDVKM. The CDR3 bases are TGTGCCAGCATGGAAGGGGCGGAGCCGAGGCCCCAGCATTTT. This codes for CASMEGAEPRPQHF. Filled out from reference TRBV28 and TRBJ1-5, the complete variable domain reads DVKVTQSSRYLVKRTGEKVFLECVQDMDHENMFWYRQDPGLGLRLIYFSYDVKMKEKGDIPEGYSVSREKKERFSLILESASTNQTSMYLCASMEGAEPRPQHFGDGTRLSIL.

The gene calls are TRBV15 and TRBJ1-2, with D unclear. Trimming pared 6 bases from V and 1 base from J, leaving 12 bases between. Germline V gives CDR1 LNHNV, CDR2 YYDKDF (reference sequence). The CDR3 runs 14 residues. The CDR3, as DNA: TGTGCCACCAGGTCCGGGAGAGTTAACTATGGCTACACCTTC. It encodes CATRSGRVNYGYTF. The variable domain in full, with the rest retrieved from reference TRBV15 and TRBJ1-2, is DAMVIQNPRYQVTQFGKPVTLSCSQTLNHNVMYWYQQKSSQAPKLLFHYYDKDFNNEADTPDNFQSRRPNTSFCFLDIRSPGLGDTAMYLCATRSGRVNYGYTFGSGTRLTVV.

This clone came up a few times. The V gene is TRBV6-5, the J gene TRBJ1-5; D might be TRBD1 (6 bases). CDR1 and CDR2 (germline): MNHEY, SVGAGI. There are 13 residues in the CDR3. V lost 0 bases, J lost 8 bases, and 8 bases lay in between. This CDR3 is CASSYSRGKPQHF. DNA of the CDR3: TGTGCCAGCAGTTACTCGAGGGGGAAGCCCCAGCATTTT.